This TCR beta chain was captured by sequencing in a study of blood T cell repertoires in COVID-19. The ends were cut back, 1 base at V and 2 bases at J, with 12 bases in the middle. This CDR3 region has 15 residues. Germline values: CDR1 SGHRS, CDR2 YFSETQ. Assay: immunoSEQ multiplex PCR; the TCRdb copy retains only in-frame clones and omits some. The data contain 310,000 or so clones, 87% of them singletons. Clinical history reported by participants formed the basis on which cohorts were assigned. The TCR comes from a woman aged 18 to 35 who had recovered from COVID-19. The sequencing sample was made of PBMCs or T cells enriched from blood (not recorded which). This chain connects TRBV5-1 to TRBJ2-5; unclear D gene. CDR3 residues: CASSLSSRLQETQYF. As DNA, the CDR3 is TGCGCCAGCAGCTTGAGTTCGCGTCTGCAAGAGACCCAGTACTTC.